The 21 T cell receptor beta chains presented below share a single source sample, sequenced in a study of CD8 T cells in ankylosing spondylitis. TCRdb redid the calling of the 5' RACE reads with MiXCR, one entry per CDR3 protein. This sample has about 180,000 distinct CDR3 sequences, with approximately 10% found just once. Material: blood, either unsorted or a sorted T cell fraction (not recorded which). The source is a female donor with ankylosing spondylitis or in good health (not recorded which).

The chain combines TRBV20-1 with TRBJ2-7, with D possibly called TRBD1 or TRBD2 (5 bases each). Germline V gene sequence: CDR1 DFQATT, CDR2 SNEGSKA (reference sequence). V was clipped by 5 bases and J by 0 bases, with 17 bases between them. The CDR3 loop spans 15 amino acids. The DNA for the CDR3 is TGCAGTGCTTCCCCCGGGACCTTCAGCTCCTACGAGCAGTACTTC. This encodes CSASPGTFSSYEQYF.

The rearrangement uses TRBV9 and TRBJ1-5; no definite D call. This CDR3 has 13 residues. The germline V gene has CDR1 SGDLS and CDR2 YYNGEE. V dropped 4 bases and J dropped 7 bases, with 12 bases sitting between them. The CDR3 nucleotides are TGTGCCAGCAGCCGTGGGTCAGGCCAGCCCCAGCATTTT. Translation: CASSRGSGQPQHF.

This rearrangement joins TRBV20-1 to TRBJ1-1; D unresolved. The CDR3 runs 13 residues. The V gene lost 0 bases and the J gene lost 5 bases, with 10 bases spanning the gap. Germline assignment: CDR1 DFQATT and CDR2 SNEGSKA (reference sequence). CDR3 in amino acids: CSAREGIGTEAFF. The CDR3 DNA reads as TGCAGTGCTAGAGAGGGGATAGGGACTGAAGCTTTCTTT.

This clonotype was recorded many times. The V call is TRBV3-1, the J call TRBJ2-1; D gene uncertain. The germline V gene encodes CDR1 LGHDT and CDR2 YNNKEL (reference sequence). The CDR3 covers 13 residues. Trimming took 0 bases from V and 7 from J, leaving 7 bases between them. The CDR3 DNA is TGTGCCAGCAGCCAAGAGGACGGAAATGAGCAGTTCTTC. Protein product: CASSQEDGNEQFF.

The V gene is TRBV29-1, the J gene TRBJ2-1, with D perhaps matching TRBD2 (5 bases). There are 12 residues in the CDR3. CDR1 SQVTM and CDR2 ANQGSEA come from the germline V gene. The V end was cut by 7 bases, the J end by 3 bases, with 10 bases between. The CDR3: CSAQLDYNEQFF. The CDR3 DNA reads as TGCAGCGCTCAACTAGACTACAATGAGCAGTTCTTC.

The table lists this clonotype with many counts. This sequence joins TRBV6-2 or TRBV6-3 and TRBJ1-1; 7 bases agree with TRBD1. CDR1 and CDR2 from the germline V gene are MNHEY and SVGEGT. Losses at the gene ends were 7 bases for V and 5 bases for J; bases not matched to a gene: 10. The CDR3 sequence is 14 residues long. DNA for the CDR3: TGTGCCAGCACCCCGGACAGGTGGGGGACTGAAGCTTTCTTT. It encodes CASTPDRWGTEAFF.

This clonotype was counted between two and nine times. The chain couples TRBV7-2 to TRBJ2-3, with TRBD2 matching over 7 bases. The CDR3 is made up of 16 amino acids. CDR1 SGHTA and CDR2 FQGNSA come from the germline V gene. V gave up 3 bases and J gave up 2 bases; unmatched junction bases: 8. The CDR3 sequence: CASSFTREPNTDTQYF. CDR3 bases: TGTGCCAGCAGCTTTACGCGGGAGCCAAACACAGATACGCAGTATTTT.

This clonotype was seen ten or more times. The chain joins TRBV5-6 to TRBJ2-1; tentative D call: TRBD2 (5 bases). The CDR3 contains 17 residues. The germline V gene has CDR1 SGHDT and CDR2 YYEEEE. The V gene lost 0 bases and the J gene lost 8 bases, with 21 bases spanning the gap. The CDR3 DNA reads TGTGCCAGCAGCTTGGGAGGGTCGCGGGTTGCGATGGATGAGCAGTTCTTC. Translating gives CASSLGGSRVAMDEQFF.

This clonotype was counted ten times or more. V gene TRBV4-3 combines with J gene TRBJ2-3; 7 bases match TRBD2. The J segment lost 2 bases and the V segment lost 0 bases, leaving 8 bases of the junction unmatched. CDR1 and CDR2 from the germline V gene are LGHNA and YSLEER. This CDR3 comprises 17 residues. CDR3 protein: CASSQELAGAVTDTQYF. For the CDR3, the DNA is TGCGCCAGCAGCCAAGAATTGGCGGGAGCGGTCACAGATACGCAGTATTTT.

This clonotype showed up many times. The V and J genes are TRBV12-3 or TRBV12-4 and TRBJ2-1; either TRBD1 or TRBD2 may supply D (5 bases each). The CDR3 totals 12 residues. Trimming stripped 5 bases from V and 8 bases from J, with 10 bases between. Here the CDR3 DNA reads TGTGCCAGCAGTCCCTCGGGACATGAGCAGTTCTTC. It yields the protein CASSPSGHEQFF.

The CDR3 is CSARGTSGYEQFF. The CDR3 DNA reads as TGCAGTGCTAGGGGGACTAGCGGCTATGAGCAGTTCTTC. This sequence joins TRBV20-1 and TRBJ2-1; 11 positions match TRBD2. After removal of 3 bases from V and 8 bases from J, the junction contained 3 bases not matched to a gene. The CDR3 sequence is 13 residues long. Germline V lookup: CDR1 DFQATT, CDR2 SNEGSKA (reference sequence).

The CDR3 reads CSARDLLSVTQYF. The CDR3 DNA is TGCAGTGCTAGAGACTTACTATCGGTGACCCAGTACTTC. V is TRBV20-1 and J is TRBJ2-5; D unresolved. V was pared by 0 bases and J by 7 bases, with 12 bases between. This CDR3 is built from 13 residues. Looked up from germline, CDR1 is DFQATT and CDR2 is SNEGSKA (reference sequence).

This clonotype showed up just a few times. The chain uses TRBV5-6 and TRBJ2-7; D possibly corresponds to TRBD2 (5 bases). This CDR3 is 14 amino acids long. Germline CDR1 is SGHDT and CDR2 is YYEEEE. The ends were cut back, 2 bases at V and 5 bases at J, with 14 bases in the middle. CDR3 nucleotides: TGTGCCAGCAGCTTCTGGACCCTTAGCGACGAGCAGTACTTC. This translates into CASSFWTLSDEQYF.

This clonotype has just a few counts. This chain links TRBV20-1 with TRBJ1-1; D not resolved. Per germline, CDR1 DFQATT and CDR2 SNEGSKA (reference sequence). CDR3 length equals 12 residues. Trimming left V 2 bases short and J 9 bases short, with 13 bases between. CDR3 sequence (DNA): TGCAGTGCTAGATCCCAGTTGGGAAAAGCTTTCTTT. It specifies CSARSQLGKAFF.

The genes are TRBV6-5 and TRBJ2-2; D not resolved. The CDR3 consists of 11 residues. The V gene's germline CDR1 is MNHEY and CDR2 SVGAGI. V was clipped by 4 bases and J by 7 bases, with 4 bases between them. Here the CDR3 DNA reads TGTGCCAGCAGTTGGAACGGGGAGCTGTTTTTT. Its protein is CASSWNGELFF.

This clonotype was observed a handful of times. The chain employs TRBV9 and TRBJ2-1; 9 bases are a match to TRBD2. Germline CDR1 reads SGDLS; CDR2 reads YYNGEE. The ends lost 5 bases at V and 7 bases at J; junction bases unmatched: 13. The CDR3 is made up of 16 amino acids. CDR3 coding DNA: TGTGCCAGCAGTGAGCGGTTAGCGGGAGTAGGGAATGAGCAGTTCTTC. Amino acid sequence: CASSERLAGVGNEQFF.

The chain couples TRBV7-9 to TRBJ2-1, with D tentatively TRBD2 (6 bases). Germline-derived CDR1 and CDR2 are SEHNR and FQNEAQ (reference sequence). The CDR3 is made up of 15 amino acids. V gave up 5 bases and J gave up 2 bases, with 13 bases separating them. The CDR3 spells CASSPGTDPYNEQFF. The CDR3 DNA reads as TGTGCCAGCAGCCCAGGGACTGACCCCTACAATGAGCAGTTCTTC.

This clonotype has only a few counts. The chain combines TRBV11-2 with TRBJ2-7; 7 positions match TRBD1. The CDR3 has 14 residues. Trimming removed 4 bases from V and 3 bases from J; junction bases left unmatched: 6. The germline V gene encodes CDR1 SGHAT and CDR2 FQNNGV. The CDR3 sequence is CASSSKTGIYEQYF. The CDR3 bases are TGTGCCAGCAGCTCAAAGACAGGGATCTACGAGCAGTACTTC.

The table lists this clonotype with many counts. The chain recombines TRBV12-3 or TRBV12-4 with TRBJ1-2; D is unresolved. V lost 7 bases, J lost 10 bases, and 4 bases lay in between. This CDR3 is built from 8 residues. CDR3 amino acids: CASTPYTF. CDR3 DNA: TGTGCCAGCACTCCCTACACCTTC.

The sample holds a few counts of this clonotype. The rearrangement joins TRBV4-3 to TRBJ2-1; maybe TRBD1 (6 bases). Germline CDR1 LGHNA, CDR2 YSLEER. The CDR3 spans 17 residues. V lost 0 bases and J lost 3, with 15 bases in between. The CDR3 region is CASSQDVGHFVYNEQFF. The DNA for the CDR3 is TGCGCCAGCAGCCAAGATGTGGGACACTTCGTCTACAATGAGCAGTTCTTC.

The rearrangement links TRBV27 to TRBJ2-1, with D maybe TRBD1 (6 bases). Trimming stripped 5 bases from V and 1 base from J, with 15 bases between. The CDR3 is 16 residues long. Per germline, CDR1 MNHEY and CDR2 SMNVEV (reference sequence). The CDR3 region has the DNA TGTGCCAGCAGTATTTCCGGGACAAGTTCCTACAATGAGCAGTTCTTC. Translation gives CASSISGTSSYNEQFF.